This T cell receptor (beta chain) was captured in a study of blood T cell repertoires in COVID-19. Study as a whole: PBMCs, B-cell-depleted T cells, or T cells provided the cDNA or gDNA that made up the material.

This clone was detected a few times. The table came from immunoSEQ multiplex PCR; TCRdb's copy has only in-frame clones and leaves some out. The table has about 160,000 clones, approximately 80% seen once. CDR3 length: 15 amino acids. Germline CDR1 and CDR2: MNHEY and SMNVEV (reference sequence). V was clipped by 4 bases and J by 2 bases; unmatched bases: 3. The sequenced sample was peripheral blood. This sequence originates from a woman aged 40 to 49 with COVID-19, enrolled during active disease. The chain combines TRBV27 with TRBJ1-5; TRBD1 aligns across 9 bases. CDR3 DNA sequence: TGTGCCAGCAGTTCCAGGACAGGGGGCAATCAGCCCCAGCATTTT. Amino acid sequence: CASSSRTGGNQPQHF.